These 17 T cell receptor beta chains were all obtained from the same sample, sequenced in a study of shared clonotypes between healthy human individuals. The repertoire was sequenced with immunoSEQ multiplex PCR; TCRdb's copy has only in-frame clones and lacks some. The sample holds about 230,000 clones, just over 65% seen once. Sample: memory CD4+ T cells sorted from blood. Subset in this sample: CD45RA-negative fraction. The origin of the receptors is a young man in good health.

This rearrangement joins TRBV2 to TRBJ2-7; 7 bases match TRBD2. From germline, CDR1 is SNHLY and CDR2 FYNNEI. The CDR3 totals 16 residues. V dropped 3 bases and J dropped 1; count of bases not matched to a gene: 9. CDR3 in amino acids: CASSDIFGGSSYEQYF. CDR3 DNA sequence: TGTGCCAGCAGTGATATATTCGGCGGGAGTTCCTACGAGCAGTACTTC. Filled out from reference TRBV2 and TRBJ2-7, the complete variable domain reads EPEVTQTPSHQVTQMGQEVILRCVPISNHLYFYWYRQILGQKVEFLVSFYNNEISEKSEIFDDQFSVERPDGSNFTLKIRSTKLEDSAMYFCASSDIFGGSSYEQYFGPGTRLTVT.

Notes on this clone: A much larger clone sits a single nucleotide away, making a read error possible. The same CDR3 arises from other DNA sequences in this sample as well. The chain is built from TRBV29-1 and TRBJ2-7, with 9 bases fitting TRBD2. The CDR3 loop spans 14 amino acids. CDR1 is SQVTM and CDR2 is ANQGSEA in the germline V gene. CDR3 loop: CSVIGLAGRYEQYF. The CDR3 region has the DNA TGCAGTGTTATTGGGCTAGCGGGAAGATACGAGCAGTACTTC.

V is TRBV7-9 and J is TRBJ2-2; D remains unclear. V lost 4 bases to trimming and J lost 0 bases, with 9 bases between them. CDR3 length equals 15 residues. Per germline, CDR1 SEHNR and CDR2 FQNEAQ (reference sequence). This chain's CDR3 is CASSSRSANTGELFF. The CDR3 DNA reads as TGTGCCAGCAGCTCCCGCAGCGCGAACACCGGGGAGCTGTTTTTT.

This clone showed up just a few times. This chain joins TRBV19 and TRBJ1-1; a possible D gene is TRBD1 (5 bases). The V and J ends lost 10 bases and 4 bases respectively, with 22 bases between them. The germline V gene encodes CDR1 LNHDA and CDR2 SQIVND (reference sequence). This CDR3 spans 15 amino acids. The CDR3 sequence is CATKSGGPSLTEAFF. CDR3 coding DNA: TGTGCCACCAAGTCCGGGGGTCCCTCCCTCACTGAAGCTTTCTTT.

The rearrangement uses TRBV29-1 and TRBJ2-1; D not certain. Germline values: CDR1 SQVTM, CDR2 ANQGSEA. Trimming removed 5 bases at V and 0 bases at J, with 5 bases between. This CDR3 has 12 residues. Here the CDR3 DNA reads TGCAGCGTTTTGAGCTCCTACAATGAGCAGTTCTTC. Protein sequence: CSVLSSYNEQFF.

J is TRBJ1-5 and V is TRBV5-1; D call uncertain. Germline V gives CDR1 SGHRS, CDR2 YFSETQ. Trimming left V 0 bases short and J 2 bases short, with 6 bases between. The CDR3 has 14 residues. The CDR3 DNA is TGCGCCAGCAGCTTGGAGGGCGGCAATCAGCCCCAGCATTTT. It codes for CASSLEGGNQPQHF.

V and J are TRBV6-5 and TRBJ2-7; D gene ambiguous. CDR1 MNHEY and CDR2 SVGAGI come from the germline V gene. The CDR3 covers 13 residues. V was trimmed by 0 bases and J by 7 bases, leaving 10 bases between them. CDR3 sequence (DNA): TGTGCCAGCAGTTACTCGGTGGTAGGTGAGCAGTACTTC. It codes for CASSYSVVGEQYF.

This clone has a handful of counts. This chain connects TRBV5-1 to TRBJ2-6; D is perhaps TRBD2 (6 bases). Between the trimmed V and J ends, which lost 5 bases and 4 bases, there was a span of 10 bases. The germline V gene encodes CDR1 SGHRS and CDR2 YFSETQ. The CDR3 is made up of 14 amino acids. The DNA of the CDR3 is TGCGCCAGCAGGCCCGGACTAGGGGCCAACGTCCTGACTTTC. Translated: CASRPGLGANVLTF.

V usage is TRBV6-1 and J usage is TRBJ2-7; D is uncertain. V lost 5 bases and J lost 1, with 6 bases in between. Germline assignment: CDR1 MNHNS and CDR2 SASEGT. This CDR3 is built from 12 residues. Here the CDR3 reads CASSSTSYEQYF. CDR3 sequence (DNA): TGTGCCAGCAGTTCCACTTCCTACGAGCAGTACTTC.

V gene TRBV30 combines with J gene TRBJ2-2; 7 positions agree with TRBD1. CDR3 size: 14 residues. The V gene end was trimmed by 4 bases and the J gene end by 6 bases; junction bases not matched to a gene: 8. CDR1 and CDR2 (germline): GTSNPN, SVGIG (reference sequence). In DNA, the CDR3 is TGTGCCTGGAAGGGGACAGCTTACGCCGGGGAGCTGTTTTTT. Residues: CAWKGTAYAGELFF.

The CDR3 loop reads CASSMVAANEKLFF. CDR3 in DNA: TGTGCCAGTAGTATGGTCGCGGCAAATGAAAAACTGTTTTTT. The chain links TRBV19 to TRBJ1-4; D is undetermined. The CDR3 runs 14 residues. Germline lookup yields CDR1 LNHDA and CDR2 SQIVND (reference sequence). Trimming removed 3 bases at V and 5 bases at J, with 10 bases between.

CDR3 sequence (DNA): TGCGCCAGCAGTGAAGCGGGAGGCTACGAGCAGTACTTC. Translating gives CASSEAGGYEQYF. This chain connects TRBV10-1 to TRBJ2-7, with TRBD2 identical over 9 bases. The length of the CDR3 is 13 residues. Germline V gives CDR1 WNHNN, CDR2 SYGVQD (reference sequence). Trimming removed 3 bases from V and 3 bases from J; junction bases left unmatched: 0.

This clone was detected a few times. V gene TRBV11-3 combines with J gene TRBJ2-5; TRBD2 matches at 12 bases. Germline V gene sequence: CDR1 SGHNT, CDR2 YENEEA. The CDR3 contains 15 residues. J gave up 5 bases and V 1 base, and 2 bases lay outside the gene matches. In DNA, the CDR3 is TGTGCCAGCAGCTTAGGGACTAGCGGGAAGGAGACCCAGTACTTC. Translating gives CASSLGTSGKETQYF. Using reference TRBV11-3 and TRBJ2-5 for the parts outside the CDR3, the full variable domain is EAGVVQSPRYKIIEKKQPVAFWCNPISGHNTLYWYLQNLGQGPELLIRYENEEAVDDSQLPKDRFSAERLKGVDSTLKIQPAELGDSAVYLCASSLGTSGKETQYFGPGTRLLVL.

The rearrangement uses TRBV6-5 and TRBJ2-1; 9 bases match TRBD1. The trim removed 6 bases at V and 1 base at J, leaving 4 bases unmatched. CDR1 is MNHEY and CDR2 is SVGAGI in the germline V gene. CDR3 size: 15 residues. The CDR3 protein is CASRLGQGSYNEQFF. In nucleotides, the CDR3 is TGTGCCAGCAGGCTCGGACAGGGGTCCTACAATGAGCAGTTCTTC.

In this sample, this clone turned up once. The chain combines TRBV19 with TRBJ2-1, with TRBD2 matching over 7 bases. Germline values: CDR1 LNHDA, CDR2 SQIVND (reference sequence). CDR3 length: 14 amino acids. Trimming removed 6 bases from V and 6 bases from J; junction bases left unmatched: 8. In nucleotides, the CDR3 is TGTGCCAGTAGGGAGCAGCGGGGAGGCAATGAGCAGTTCTTC. Translating gives CASREQRGGNEQFF.

V is TRBV5-4 and J is TRBJ2-5, with 10 bases identical to TRBD1. V lost 0 bases to trimming and J lost 5 bases; unmatched junction nucleotides: 4. The CDR3 consists of 15 residues. The germline V gene encodes CDR1 SGHNT and CDR2 YYREEE (reference sequence). CDR3 amino acids: CASSLGGQGWETQYF. Written as DNA, the CDR3 is TGTGCCAGCAGCTTGGGGGGACAGGGGTGGGAGACCCAGTACTTC.

The chain links TRBV2 to TRBJ2-3; maybe TRBD1 (6 bases). Trimming cost V 8 bases and J 6 bases, with 15 bases left between them. Germline V lookup: CDR1 SNHLY, CDR2 FYNNEI. The CDR3 runs to 13 residues. The CDR3 region has the DNA TGTGCCAGCTTTCTCGACAGGCCGGATACGCAGTATTTT. Translation gives CASFLDRPDTQYF.